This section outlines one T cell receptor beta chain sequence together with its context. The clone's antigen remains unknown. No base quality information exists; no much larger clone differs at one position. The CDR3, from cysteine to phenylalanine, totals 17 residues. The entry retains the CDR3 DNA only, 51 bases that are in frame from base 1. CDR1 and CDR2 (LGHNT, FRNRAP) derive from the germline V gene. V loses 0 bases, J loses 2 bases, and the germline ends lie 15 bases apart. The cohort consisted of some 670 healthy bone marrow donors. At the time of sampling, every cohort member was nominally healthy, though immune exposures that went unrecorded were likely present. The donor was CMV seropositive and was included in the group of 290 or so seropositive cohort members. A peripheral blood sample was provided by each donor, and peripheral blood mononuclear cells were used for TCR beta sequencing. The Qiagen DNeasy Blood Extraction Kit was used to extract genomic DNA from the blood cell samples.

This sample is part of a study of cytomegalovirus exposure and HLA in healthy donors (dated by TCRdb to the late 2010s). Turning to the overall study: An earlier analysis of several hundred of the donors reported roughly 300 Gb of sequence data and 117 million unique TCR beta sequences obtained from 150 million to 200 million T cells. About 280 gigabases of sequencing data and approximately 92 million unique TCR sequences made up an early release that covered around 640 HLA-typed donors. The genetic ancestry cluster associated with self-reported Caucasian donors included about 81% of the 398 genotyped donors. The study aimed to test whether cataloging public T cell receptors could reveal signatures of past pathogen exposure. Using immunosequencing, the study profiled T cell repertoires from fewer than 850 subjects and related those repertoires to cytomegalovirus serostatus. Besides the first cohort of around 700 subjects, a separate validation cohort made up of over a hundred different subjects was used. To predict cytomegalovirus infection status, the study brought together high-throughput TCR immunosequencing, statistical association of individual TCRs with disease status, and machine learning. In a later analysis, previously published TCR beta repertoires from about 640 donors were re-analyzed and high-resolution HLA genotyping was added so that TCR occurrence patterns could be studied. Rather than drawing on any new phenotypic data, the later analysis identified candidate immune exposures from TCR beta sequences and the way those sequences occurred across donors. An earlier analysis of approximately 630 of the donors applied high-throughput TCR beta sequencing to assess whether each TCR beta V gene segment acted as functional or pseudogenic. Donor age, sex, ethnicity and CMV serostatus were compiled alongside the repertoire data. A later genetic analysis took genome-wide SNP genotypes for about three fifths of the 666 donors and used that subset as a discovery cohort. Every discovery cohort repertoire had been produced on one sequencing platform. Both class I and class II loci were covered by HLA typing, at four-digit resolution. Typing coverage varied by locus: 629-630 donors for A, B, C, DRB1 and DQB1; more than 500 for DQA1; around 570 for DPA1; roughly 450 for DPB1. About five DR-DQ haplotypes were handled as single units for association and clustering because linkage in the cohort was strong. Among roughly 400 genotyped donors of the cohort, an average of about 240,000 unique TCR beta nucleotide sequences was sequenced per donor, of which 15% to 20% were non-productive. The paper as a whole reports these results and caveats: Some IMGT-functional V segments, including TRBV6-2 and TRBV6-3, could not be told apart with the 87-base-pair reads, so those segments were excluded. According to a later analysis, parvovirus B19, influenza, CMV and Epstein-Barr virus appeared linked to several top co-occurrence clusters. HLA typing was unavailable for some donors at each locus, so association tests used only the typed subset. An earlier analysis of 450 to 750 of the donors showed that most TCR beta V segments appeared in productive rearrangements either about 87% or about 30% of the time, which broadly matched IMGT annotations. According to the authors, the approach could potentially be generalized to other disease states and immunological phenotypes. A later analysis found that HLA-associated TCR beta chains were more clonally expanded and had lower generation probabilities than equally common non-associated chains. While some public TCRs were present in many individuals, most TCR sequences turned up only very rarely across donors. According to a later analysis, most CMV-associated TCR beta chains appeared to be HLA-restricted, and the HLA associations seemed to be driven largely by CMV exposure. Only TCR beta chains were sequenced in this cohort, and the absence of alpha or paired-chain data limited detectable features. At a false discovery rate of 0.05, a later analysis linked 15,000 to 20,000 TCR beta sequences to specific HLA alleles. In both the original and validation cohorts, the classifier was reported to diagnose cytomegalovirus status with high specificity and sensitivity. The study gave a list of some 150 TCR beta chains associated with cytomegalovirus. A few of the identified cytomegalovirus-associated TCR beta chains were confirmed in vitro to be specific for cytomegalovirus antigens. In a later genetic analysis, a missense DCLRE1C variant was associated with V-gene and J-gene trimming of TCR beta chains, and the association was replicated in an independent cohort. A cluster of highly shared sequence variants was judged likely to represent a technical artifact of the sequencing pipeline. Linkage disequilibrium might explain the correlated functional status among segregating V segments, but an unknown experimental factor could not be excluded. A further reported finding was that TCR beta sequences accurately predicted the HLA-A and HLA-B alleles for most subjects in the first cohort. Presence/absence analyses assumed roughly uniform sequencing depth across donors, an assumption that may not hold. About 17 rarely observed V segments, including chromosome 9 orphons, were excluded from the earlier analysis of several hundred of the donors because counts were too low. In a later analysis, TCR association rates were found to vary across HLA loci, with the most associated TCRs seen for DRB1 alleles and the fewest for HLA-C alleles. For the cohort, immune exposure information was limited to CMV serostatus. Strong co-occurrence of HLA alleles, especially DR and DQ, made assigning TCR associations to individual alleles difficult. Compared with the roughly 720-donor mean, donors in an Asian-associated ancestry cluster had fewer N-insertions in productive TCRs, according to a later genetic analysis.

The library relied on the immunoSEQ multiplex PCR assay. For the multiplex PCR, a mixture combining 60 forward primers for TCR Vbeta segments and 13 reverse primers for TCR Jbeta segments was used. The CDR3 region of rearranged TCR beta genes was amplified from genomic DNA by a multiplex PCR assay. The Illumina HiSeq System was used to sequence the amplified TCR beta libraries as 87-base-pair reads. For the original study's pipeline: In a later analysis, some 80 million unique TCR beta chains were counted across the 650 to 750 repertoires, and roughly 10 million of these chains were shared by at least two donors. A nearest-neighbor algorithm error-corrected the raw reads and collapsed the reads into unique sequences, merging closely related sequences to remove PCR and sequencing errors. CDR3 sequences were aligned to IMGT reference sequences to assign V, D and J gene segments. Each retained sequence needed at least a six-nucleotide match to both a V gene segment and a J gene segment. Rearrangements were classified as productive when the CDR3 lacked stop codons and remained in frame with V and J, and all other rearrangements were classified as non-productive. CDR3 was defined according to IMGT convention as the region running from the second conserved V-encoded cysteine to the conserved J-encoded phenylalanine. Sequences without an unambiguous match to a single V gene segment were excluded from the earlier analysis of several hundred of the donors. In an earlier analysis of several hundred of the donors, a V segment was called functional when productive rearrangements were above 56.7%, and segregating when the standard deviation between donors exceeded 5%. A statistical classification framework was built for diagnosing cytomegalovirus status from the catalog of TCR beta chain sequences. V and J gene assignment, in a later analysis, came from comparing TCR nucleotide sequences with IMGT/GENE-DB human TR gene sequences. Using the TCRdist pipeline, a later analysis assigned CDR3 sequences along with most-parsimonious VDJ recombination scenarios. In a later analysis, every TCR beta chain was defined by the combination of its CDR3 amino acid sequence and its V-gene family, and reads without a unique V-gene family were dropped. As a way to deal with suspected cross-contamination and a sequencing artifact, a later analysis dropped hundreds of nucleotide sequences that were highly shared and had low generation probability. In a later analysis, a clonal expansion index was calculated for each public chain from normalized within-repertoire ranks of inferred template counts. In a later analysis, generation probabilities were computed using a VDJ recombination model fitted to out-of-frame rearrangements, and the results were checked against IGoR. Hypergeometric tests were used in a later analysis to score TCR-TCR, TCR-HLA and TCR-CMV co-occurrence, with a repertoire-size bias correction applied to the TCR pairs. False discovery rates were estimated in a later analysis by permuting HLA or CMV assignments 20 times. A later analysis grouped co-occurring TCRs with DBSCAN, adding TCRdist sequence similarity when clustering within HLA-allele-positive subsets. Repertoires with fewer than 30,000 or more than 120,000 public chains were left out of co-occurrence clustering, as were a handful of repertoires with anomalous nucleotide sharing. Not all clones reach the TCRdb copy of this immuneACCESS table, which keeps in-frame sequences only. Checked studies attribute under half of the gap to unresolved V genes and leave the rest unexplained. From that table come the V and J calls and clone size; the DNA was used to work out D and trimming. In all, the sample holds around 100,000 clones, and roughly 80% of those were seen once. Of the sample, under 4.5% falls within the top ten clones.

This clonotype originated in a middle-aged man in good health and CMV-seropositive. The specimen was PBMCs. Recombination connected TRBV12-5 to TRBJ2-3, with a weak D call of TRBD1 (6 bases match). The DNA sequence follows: TGTGCTAGTGGTTTGGTACATGGGGGCCTAGTCACAGATACGCAGTATTTT. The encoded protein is CASGLVHGGLVTDTQYF.